Sequencing of this TCR beta chain was carried out in a study of T cell clones after liver transplantation (dated by TCRdb to about 2019). Some background on the complete study: The samples were obtained from ITN030ST, a randomized trial that attempted immunosuppression withdrawal within 2 years after liver transplantation. Donor-reactive T cell clones were identified by TCRbeta sequencing following a pre-transplant mixed lymphocyte reaction and were subsequently tracked in post-transplant blood. Third party-reactive TCRbeta sequences from pre-transplant MLRs were also identified as an antigen-independent comparator for donor-reactive sequences. Three of the eight recipients were HCV-positive; the others were transplanted for non-autoimmune, non-viral indications. No induction therapy was given to the subjects, and standard immunosuppression was administered until randomization at 12-24 months post-transplant. Tolerance was defined as complete immunosuppression withdrawal for at least one year with no rise in liver enzymes beyond twice the upper limit of normal. Blood samples were taken pre-transplant, pre-randomization before withdrawal, and post-randomization after full withdrawal or failed withdrawal. A cohort of 8 liver transplant recipients was studied, of whom 3 were classified as tolerant and 5 as non-tolerant. Broad study findings and their caveats: A significant post-transplant decrease in circulating donor-reactive CD4 TCRbeta sequences was observed in most of the 8 subjects, irrespective of tolerance or HCV status. Once repertoire turnover was taken into account, donor-reactive detection showed a significant reduction for CD4 in 7 of 8 subjects and for CD8 in 8 of 8. The conclusions were preliminary, being limited by small, heterogeneous patient numbers and by non-standardized post-transplant time points. Low numbers of available donor cells limited the measurable donor-reactive repertoire in a couple of subjects. A greater decline was seen for donor-reactive sequences than for third party-reactive sequences, suggesting partial antigen-specific deletion unrelated to withdrawal success. Because allograft tissue specimens were not available, migration of donor-reactive T cells into the graft, rather than deletion, may have occurred.

Including cysteine and phenylalanine, the CDR3 has 14 amino acids. Only the CDR3 part of the read is kept: 42 bases, read in frame from the first base. V was cut back by 3 bases and J by 3 bases, leaving a gap of 11 bases between them. CDR1 and CDR2 were assigned from the germline V gene as SGHVS and FNYEAQ. Unstimulated PBMCs, after thawing, were stained for CD3, CD4 and CD8 and then FACS-sorted into CD3+CD4+ and CD3+CD8+ populations. All 8 studied subjects were randomized to immunosuppression withdrawal. The Qiagen DNeasy Blood and Tissue Kit was used for isolation of genomic DNA. Using immunoSEQ, frozen genomic DNA was subjected to high-throughput TCRbeta CDR3 sequencing, a process that included PCR amplification, mapping, bias correction and internal controls. The original pipeline was this. Only productive rearrangements were retained, with each unique TCRbeta sequence defined by its CDR3 nucleotide sequence together with its V and J gene. For classification of a sequence as donor-reactive, at least 5-fold expansion in CFSE-low cells relative to unstimulated pre-transplant cells and a frequency of at least 0.01% were required. To ensure at least 90% detection power, minimum frequency thresholds were set for each subject based on that subject's lowest-template unstimulated sample. Jensen-Shannon divergence between the top 1000 TCRbeta sequences after and before transplant was used to measure repertoire turnover. Two-sided Fisher's exact tests were used to test for changes in the detection of donor-reactive sequences. In its TCRdb copy, this immuneACCESS table keeps in-frame sequences only and misses some clones. Where compared with another copy, unresolved V genes explain less than half of these, and the others have no known cause. The DNA was the basis for D and trimming; V, J and clone size are from that table. The sample table holds about 80,000 clones, of which 65% to 85% were seen once. Around 0.45% of the sample lies in the top ten.

Concerning this clone itself: Its antigen has not been determined. The sample holds no much larger clone one base away, and base qualities are not on file.

The sample here was CD4+ T cells from blood, taken approximately 45 months after liver transplant. The sequence was obtained from a human patient who received a liver transplant. Following a transplant, a fraction of the T cells may be traceable to the graft donor. The sequence links TRBV7-6 to TRBJ1-1, and perhaps TRBD1 as D gene, on 5 matching bases. The bases are TGTGCCAGCAGCTTCCGGGGCGAGGACACTGAAGCTTTCTTT. This gives the protein CASSFRGEDTEAFF.